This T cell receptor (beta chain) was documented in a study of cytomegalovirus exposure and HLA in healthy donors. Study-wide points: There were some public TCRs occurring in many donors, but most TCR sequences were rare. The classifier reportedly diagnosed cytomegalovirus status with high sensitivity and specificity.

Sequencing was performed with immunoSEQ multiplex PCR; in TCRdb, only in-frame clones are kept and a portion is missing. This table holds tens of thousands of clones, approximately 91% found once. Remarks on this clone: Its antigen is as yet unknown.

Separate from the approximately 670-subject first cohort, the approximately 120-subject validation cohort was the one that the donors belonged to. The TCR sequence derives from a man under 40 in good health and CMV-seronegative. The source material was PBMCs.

The CDR3 coding sequence is TGTGCCAGCAGTTTTGGAGGGGCTAGACAGCCCCAGCATTTT. Translating gives CASSFGGARQPQHF. The chain links TRBV27 to TRBJ1-5, with D perhaps TRBD1 (5 bases). The CDR3 runs to 14 residues. Per the germline V gene, CDR1 is MNHEY and CDR2 is SMNVEV (reference sequence). Trimming removed 3 bases at V and 7 bases at J, with 13 bases between.